This TCR beta chain was sequenced for a study of blood T cell repertoires in COVID-19. Across the study: T cells, B-cell-depleted T cells, or PBMCs provided the cDNA or gDNA that served as material.

Assay: immunoSEQ multiplex PCR; the TCRdb copy retains only in-frame clones and omits some. The repertoire includes approximately 98,000 clones, over 75% of them detected once, and about 10% sits in the top ten. The CDR3 covers 16 residues. Trimming took 4 bases from V and 4 from J; bases not matched to a gene: 8. Germline V gene data show CDR1 as SGDLS and CDR2 as YYNGEE. This sequence originates from a woman older than 75 with acute or convalescent COVID-19. The rearrangement uses TRBV9 and TRBJ2-1, with 10 bases matching TRBD2. Material for sequencing was peripheral blood. CDR3 sequence reads: CASSSGERGGYNEQFF. In nucleotides, the CDR3 is TGTGCCAGCAGCTCAGGGGAGCGGGGGGGATACAATGAGCAGTTCTTC.